Listed below are T cell receptor beta chains from one sample, sequenced in a study of shared clonotypes between healthy human individuals. Assay: immunoSEQ multiplex PCR; the TCRdb copy retains only in-frame clones and omits some. The sample carries some 240,000 clones, 60% to 80% recorded once. The sample comprised memory CD4+ T cells sorted from blood. Receptor source: a man in his thirties or forties in good health. Both conserved end residues are part of each CDR3. The D gene is left open where the match is weak. Clone size is not always given. Where it is, it says once, few, many or a class for expanded clones.

V,size,J,D,CDR3,DNA
TRBV27,.,TRBJ2-6,TRBD1,CATGAGQGSGANVLTF,TGTGCCACCGGTGCCGGACAGGGGTCTGGGGCCAACGTCCTGACTTTC
TRBV27,.,TRBJ2-3,.,CASSFRGRGRTDTQYF,TGTGCCAGCAGTTTTAGGGGGCGGGGGCGCACAGATACGCAGTATTTT
TRBV5-8,.,TRBJ1-1,.,CASRRTHTEAFF,TGTGCCAGCAGACGGACCCACACTGAAGCTTTCTTT
TRBV7-9,.,TRBJ2-7,.,CASSLGTNDRYEQYF,TGTGCCAGCAGCTTAGGTACCAACGACCGCTACGAGCAGTACTTC
TRBV9,few,TRBJ2-1,.,CASSVVDSNNNEQFF,TGTGCCAGCAGCGTAGTGGACTCGAATAACAATGAGCAGTTCTTC
TRBV7-2,.,TRBJ2-3,TRBD2,CASRDGWTWTSGKPDTQYF,TGTGCCAGCAGGGATGGCTGGACTTGGACTAGCGGGAAGCCAGATACGCAGTATTTT
TRBV7-3,.,TRBJ2-2,TRBD2,CASSLIGGEGFGGTGELFF,TGTGCCAGCAGCTTAATAGGAGGGGAGGGTTTCGGAGGCACCGGGGAGCTGTTTTTT
TRBV28,.,TRBJ2-1,.,CASSWGESSYNEQFF,TGTGCCAGCAGTTGGGGGGAGAGCTCCTACAATGAGCAGTTCTTC
TRBV18,.,TRBJ2-5,.,CASSSQETQYF,TGTGCCAGCTCAAGCCAAGAGACCCAGTACTTC
TRBV7-9,few,TRBJ1-1,.,CASSTRNTEAFF,TGTGCCAGCAGCACGAGGAACACTGAAGCTTTCTTT
TRBV4-1,.,TRBJ2-1,.,CASSQERASQDNEQFF,TGCGCCAGCAGCCAAGAGAGGGCTAGCCAGGACAATGAGCAGTTCTTC
TRBV11-2,.,TRBJ2-7,.,CASSLGFYEQYF,TGTGCCAGCAGCTTAGGGTTCTACGAGCAGTACTTC
TRBV10-1,few,TRBJ1-2,.,CASSVSPGYGYTF,TGCGCCAGCAGCGTTTCTCCGGGCTATGGCTACACCTTC
TRBV5-1,.,TRBJ2-1,.,CASSPGDSSFYNEQFF,TGCGCCAGCAGCCCGGGGGACAGTTCATTCTACAATGAGCAGTTCTTC
TRBV28,.,TRBJ1-2,.,CASSPTRLYGYTF,TGTGCCAGCAGTCCTACTAGATTGTATGGCTACACCTTC
TRBV30,.,TRBJ2-5,.,CAWTGNLETQYF,TGTGCCTGGACAGGGAATCTGGAGACCCAGTACTTC
TRBV5-1,.,TRBJ2-7,TRBD1,CASRKETDRGEQYF,TGCGCCAGCAGGAAAGAAACCGACAGGGGCGAGCAGTACTTC
TRBV6-5,few,TRBJ1-3,.,CASSYSPGSSGNTIYF,TGTGCCAGCAGTTACTCACCGGGCTCCTCTGGAAACACCATATATTTT
TRBV7-2,.,TRBJ2-3,.,CASGRGAGFTDTQYF,TGTGCCAGCGGTAGAGGGGCAGGGTTCACAGATACGCAGTATTTT
TRBV18,.,TRBJ2-7,TRBD1,CASSSRDRTYEQYF,TGTGCCAGCTCATCTCGGGACAGAACCTACGAGCAGTACTTC
TRBV5-1,.,TRBJ1-2,.,CASSWGVGRQGGYTF,TGCGCCAGCAGCTGGGGTGTGGGTAGGCAAGGTGGCTACACCTTC
TRBV9,.,TRBJ2-7,.,CVALEGLGLSSYEQYF,TGTGTTGCTCTGGAGGGCCTGGGACTTTCCTCCTACGAGCAGTACTTC
TRBV29-1,.,TRBJ2-5,.,CSVGAADPTRYF,TGCAGCGTTGGGGCCGCGGACCCTACTCGGTACTTC
TRBV5-4,once,TRBJ2-1,TRBD2,CASSPRERGNNEQFF,TGTGCCAGCAGCCCTCGGGAGCGGGGAAACAATGAGCAGTTCTTC
TRBV7-9,few,TRBJ2-5,.,CASSLRGGAVETQYF,TGTGCCAGCAGCTTAAGGGGGGGAGCTGTAGAGACCCAGTACTTC
TRBV5-4,.,TRBJ2-3,.,CASSLRERTDTQYF,TGTGCCAGCAGCTTACGGGAACGAACAGATACGCAGTATTTT
TRBV6-6,.,TRBJ1-5,.,CASSPDGGGNQPQHF,TGTGCCAGCAGCCCGGACGGGGGGGGCAATCAGCCCCAGCATTTT
TRBV4-3,.,TRBJ2-1,.,CASSQDLGGARSEQFF,TGCGCCAGCAGCCAAGATCTGGGGGGCGCCAGGAGTGAGCAGTTCTTC
TRBV7-9,.,TRBJ1-2,.,CASSLSEGGYTF,TGTGCCAGCAGCTTATCCGAGGGTGGCTACACCTTC
TRBV7-6,.,TRBJ2-1,TRBD2,CASSSRTSGTNEQFF,TGTGCCAGCAGCTCGAGGACTAGCGGGACGAATGAGCAGTTCTTC
TRBV7-7,.,TRBJ2-6,.,CASSPPGANVLTF,TGTGCCAGCAGCCCCCCTGGGGCCAACGTCCTGACTTTC
TRBV5-1,.,TRBJ2-3,.,CASSRRVGGPSRDTQYF,TGCGCCAGCAGCCGAAGGGTTGGGGGGCCTTCACGAGATACGCAGTATTTT
TRBV7-2,few,TRBJ2-7,TRBD2,CASSLAPGTIYEQYF,TGTGCCAGCAGCTTAGCCCCCGGGACTATCTACGAGCAGTACTTC
TRBV11-3,few,TRBJ2-7,.,CASSLDSAGREQYF,TGTGCCAGCAGCTTAGATTCCGCAGGGCGCGAGCAGTACTTC
TRBV11-1,few,TRBJ2-1,.,CASSLSLVGGEKEFF,TGTGCCAGCAGCTTATCTTTGGTGGGCGGGGAAAAGGAGTTCTTC
TRBV7-2,few,TRBJ1-1,.,CASSLLDSGTWGAQAEAFF,TGTGCCAGCAGCCTCCTTGACTCCGGAACCTGGGGTGCACAGGCTGAAGCTTTCTTT
TRBV2,few,TRBJ1-5,.,CASRGPGPNQPQHF,TGTGCCAGCAGGGGGCCAGGCCCAAATCAGCCCCAGCATTTT
TRBV28,.,TRBJ1-2,TRBD1,CASKKTGTQGSYTF,TGTGCCAGCAAAAAGACAGGGACCCAAGGTTCCTACACCTTC
TRBV27,once,TRBJ2-1,.,CASSLSKGGRGGYNEQFF,TGTGCCAGCAGTTTATCAAAGGGTGGCAGGGGGGGATACAATGAGCAGTTCTTC
TRBV6-1,.,TRBJ1-5,.,CASSEALGYNQPQHF,TGTGCCAGCAGTGAAGCGCTTGGGTACAATCAGCCCCAGCATTTT
TRBV18,few,TRBJ2-6,TRBD1,CASSPRETGVVGPGANVLTF,TGTGCCAGCTCACCACGGGAGACAGGGGTAGTGGGTCCTGGGGCCAACGTCCTGACTTTC
TRBV6-1,many,TRBJ1-1,.,CAITTAGGTEAFF,TGTGCCATCACGACAGCTGGTGGCACTGAAGCTTTCTTT
TRBV28,.,TRBJ2-7,.,CASRGNAYEQYF,TGTGCCAGCAGGGGGAACGCCTACGAGCAGTACTTC
TRBV19,.,TRBJ1-1,TRBD1,CASSIRTGRMDTEAFF,TGTGCCAGTAGTATACGGACAGGGAGGATGGACACTGAAGCTTTCTTT
TRBV6-4,.,TRBJ2-4,.,CASSGTGTTRHKGAKNIQYF,TGTGCCAGCAGTGGGACCGGTACGACAAGGCACAAGGGGGCCAAAAACATTCAGTACTTC
TRBV18,few,TRBJ2-1,TRBD2,CASSPGAAGGPSSYNEQFF,TGTGCCAGCTCACCAGGGGCAGCGGGAGGGCCGAGCTCCTACAATGAGCAGTTCTTC
TRBV5-6,.,TRBJ2-7,.,CASSRERYEQYF,TGTGCCAGCAGCAGAGAAAGGTACGAGCAGTACTTC
TRBV10-1,once,TRBJ2-2,.,CASGSLNTGELFF,TGCGCCAGCGGGTCCCTGAACACCGGGGAGCTGTTTTTT
TRBV9,.,TRBJ2-3,TRBD2,CASSGRTSGKVDTQYF,TGTGCCAGCAGCGGCCGGACTAGCGGGAAAGTAGATACGCAGTATTTT
TRBV30,.,TRBJ2-5,.,CAWSVGRNQETQYF,TGTGCCTGGAGTGTGGGGCGGAACCAAGAGACCCAGTACTTC
TRBV30,once,TRBJ2-3,.,CAWKRSYSTDTQYF,TGTGCCTGGAAAAGGTCGTATAGCACAGATACGCAGTATTTT
TRBV2,.,TRBJ2-2,.,CASNMGLGTGELFF,TGTGCCAGCAATATGGGGCTAGGGACCGGGGAGCTGTTTTTT
TRBV5-1,many,TRBJ2-1,TRBD2,CASSESLGLALNEQFF,TGCGCCAGCAGCGAATCCTTAGGACTAGCGCTCAATGAGCAGTTCTTC